This T cell receptor (beta chain) was profiled in a study of CD8+ T cells in alopecia areata. The overall study: A 6-month off-drug phase came after tofacitinib, which had lasted 6 to 18 months.

Treatment reported: oral pan-JAK inhibitor, 5-10 mg twice daily. Collection of lesional scalp punch biopsies and peripheral blood was performed in alopecia areata patients. As the sequencing template, cDNA was produced by extracting RNA and reverse transcribing it. Sequenced by immunoSEQ multiplex PCR; TCRdb stores in-frame clones only, minus some. The sample has about 6,400 clones, about two thirds seen once. The V end lost 4 bases, the J end lost 7 bases, and 19 bases lay between the germline ends. Germline CDR1 is SGHTA and CDR2 is FQGNSA. CDR3 length: 15 residues. A single count supports this clone. Its antigen is still unknown. Study-level points and caveats: Association of baseline CD8+ expansion with response is uncertain owing to one nonresponder. Scalp clonality dropped significantly under tofacitinib, as did expanded CD8+ top-100 clones. Lesional scalp exceeded normal scalp in clonality, especially in alopecia totalis/universalis.

The source was skin, collected at week 4, from a patient treated with tofacitinib. This chain links TRBV7-2 with TRBJ1-2; possible D gene TRBD1, 5 bases. The sequence derives from a human donor with alopecia areata. The CDR3 reads CASSSSRDGFIGYTF. In DNA, the CDR3 is TGTGCCAGCAGCTCATCCCGGGACGGCTTTATTGGCTACACCTTC.